The clone carrying this T cell receptor beta chain was observed a few times. This CDR3 comprises 14 residues. J was trimmed by 7 bases and V by 6 bases; bases with no gene match: 4. Germline V gives CDR1 ENHRY, CDR2 SYGVKD. This sample was taken from a study of blood T cells in healthy people across ages. A J-beta primer mix and a sample-barcoded 5' primer were used in a second PCR of roughly 6 to 11 cycles. Through a template-switch adaptor with 12 random nucleotides, each cDNA molecule received a tag. Via MiXCR, TCRdb re-called the 5' RACE reads, giving one row per CDR3 protein. The sample carries approximately 880,000 distinct CDR3 sequences, 45% to 50% recorded once.

Input material: blood. The rearrangement joins TRBV10-3 to TRBJ2-1; 12 bases are shared with TRBD1. This clonotype was obtained from a man aged 25 to 40 in good health. The CDR3 DNA sequence: TGTGCCATCAGGACGGGACAGGGGGCGAATGAGCAGTTCTTC. Amino acids: CAIRTGQGANEQFF.